This T cell receptor (beta chain) was captured in a study of patients and donors after allogeneic stem cell transplantation. TCRdb re-called the RT-PCR reads through MiXCR, storing one row per CDR3 protein. The sample shows roughly 940,000 distinct CDR3 sequences, roughly 17% of them seen only once. The V end lost 6 bases, the J end lost 8 bases, and 11 bases lay between the germline ends. In germline, CDR1 is SNHLY, CDR2 FYNNEI. The CDR3 length is 12 residues. The source material was blood, either unsorted or a sorted T cell fraction (not recorded which). The chain has TRBV2 and TRBJ2-1; D not certain. The clonotype comes from a human donor who was either an allogeneic HSCT recipient or a stem cell or donor lymphocyte infusion donor (not recorded which). It is not recorded whose cells these are; they may come from a transplant donor. This chain's CDR3 is CASRLEVDEQFF. The CDR3 DNA follows: TGTGCCAGCAGGCTAGAGGTCGATGAGCAGTTCTTC. Looking up the rest from reference TRBV2 and TRBJ2-1 gives the full variable domain: EPEVTQTPSHQVTQMGQEVILRCVPISNHLYFYWYRQILGQKVEFLVSFYNNEISEKSEIFDDQFSVERPDGSNFTLKIRSTKLEDSAMYFCASRLEVDEQFFGPGTRLTVL.